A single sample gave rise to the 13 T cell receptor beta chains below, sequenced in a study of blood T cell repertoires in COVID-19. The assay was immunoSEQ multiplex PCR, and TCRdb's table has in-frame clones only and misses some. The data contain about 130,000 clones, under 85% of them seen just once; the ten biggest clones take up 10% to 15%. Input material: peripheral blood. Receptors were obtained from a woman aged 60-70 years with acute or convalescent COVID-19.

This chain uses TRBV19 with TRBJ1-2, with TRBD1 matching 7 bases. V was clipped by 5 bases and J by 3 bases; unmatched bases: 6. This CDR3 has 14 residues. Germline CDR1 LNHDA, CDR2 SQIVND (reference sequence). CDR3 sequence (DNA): TGTGCCAGTAGTGAGGGGGCGTGGGACTATGGCTACACCTTC. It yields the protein CASSEGAWDYGYTF.

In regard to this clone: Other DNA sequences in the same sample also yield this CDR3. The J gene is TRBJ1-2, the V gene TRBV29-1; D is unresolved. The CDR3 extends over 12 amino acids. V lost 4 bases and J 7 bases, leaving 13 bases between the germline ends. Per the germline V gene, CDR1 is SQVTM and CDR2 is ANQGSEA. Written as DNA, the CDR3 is TGCAGCGTTGGTTCGGGTATCGGTGGCTACACCTTC. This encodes CSVGSGIGGYTF.

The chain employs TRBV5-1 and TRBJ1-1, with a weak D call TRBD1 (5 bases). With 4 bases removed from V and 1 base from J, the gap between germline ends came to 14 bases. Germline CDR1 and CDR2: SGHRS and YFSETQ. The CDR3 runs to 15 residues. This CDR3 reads CASSPRGSANTEAFF. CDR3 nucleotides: TGCGCCAGCAGCCCAAGGGGATCGGCGAACACTGAAGCTTTCTTT.

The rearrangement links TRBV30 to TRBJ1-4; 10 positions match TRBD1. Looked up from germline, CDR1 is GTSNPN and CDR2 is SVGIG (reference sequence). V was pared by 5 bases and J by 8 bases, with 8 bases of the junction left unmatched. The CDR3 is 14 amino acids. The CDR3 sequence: CAWGPGQGREKLFF. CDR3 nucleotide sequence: TGTGCCTGGGGTCCGGGACAGGGGCGGGAAAAACTGTTTTTT.

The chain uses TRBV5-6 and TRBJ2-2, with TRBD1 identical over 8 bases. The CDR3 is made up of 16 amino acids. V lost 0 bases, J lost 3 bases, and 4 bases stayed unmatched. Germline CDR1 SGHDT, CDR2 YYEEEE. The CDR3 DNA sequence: TGTGCCAGCAGCTTGGTTAGGACAGGGTACACCGGGGAGCTGTTTTTT. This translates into CASSLVRTGYTGELFF.

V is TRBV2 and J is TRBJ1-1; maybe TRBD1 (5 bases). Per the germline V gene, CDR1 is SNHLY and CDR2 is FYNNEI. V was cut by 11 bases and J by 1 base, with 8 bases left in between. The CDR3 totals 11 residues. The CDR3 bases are TGTGCCGGGGGGGAGAACACTGAAGCTTTCTTT. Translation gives CAGGENTEAFF.

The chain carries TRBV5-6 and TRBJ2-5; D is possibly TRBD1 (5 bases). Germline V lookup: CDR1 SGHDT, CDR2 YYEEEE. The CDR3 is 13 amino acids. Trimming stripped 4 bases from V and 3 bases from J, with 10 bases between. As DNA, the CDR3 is TGTGCCAGCAGCCGCCGACAGAAAGAGACCCAGTACTTC. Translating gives CASSRRQKETQYF.

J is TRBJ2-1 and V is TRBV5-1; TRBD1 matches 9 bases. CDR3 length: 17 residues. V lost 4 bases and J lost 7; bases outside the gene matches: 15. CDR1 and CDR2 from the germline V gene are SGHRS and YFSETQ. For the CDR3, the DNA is TGCGCCAGCAGCGACCTTCCTCTGGGACAGGGTCGAAATGAGCAGTTCTTC. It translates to CASSDLPLGQGRNEQFF.

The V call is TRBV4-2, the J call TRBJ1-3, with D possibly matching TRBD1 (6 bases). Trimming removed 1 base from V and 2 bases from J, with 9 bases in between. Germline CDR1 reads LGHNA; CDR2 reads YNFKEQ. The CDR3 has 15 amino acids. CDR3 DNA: TGTGCCAGCAGCCAAGGTGGACAGCCTGGAAACACCATATATTTT. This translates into CASSQGGQPGNTIYF.

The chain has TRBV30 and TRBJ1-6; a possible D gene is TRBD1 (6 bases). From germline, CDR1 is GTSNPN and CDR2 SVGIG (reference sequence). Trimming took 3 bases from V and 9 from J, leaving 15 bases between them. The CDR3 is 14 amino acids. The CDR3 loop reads CAWRIQGKSSPLHF. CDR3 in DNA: TGTGCCTGGAGGATACAGGGAAAGTCTTCACCCCTCCACTTT.

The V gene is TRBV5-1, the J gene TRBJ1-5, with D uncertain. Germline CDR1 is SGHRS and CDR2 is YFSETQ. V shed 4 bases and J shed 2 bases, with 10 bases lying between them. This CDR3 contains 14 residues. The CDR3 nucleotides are TGCGCCAGCAGCCCCCGCGGGGGCAATCAGCCCCAGCATTTT. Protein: CASSPRGGNQPQHF.

The CDR3: CATSDWSEGSTGELFF. CDR3 DNA sequence: TGTGCCACCAGTGATTGGTCGGAGGGGTCAACCGGGGAGCTGTTTTTT. The genes are TRBV24-1 and TRBJ2-2, with D maybe TRBD2 (6 bases). The germline gives CDR1 KGHDR, CDR2 SFDVKD. Trimming took off 2 bases at V and 5 bases at J, with 14 bases between the two ends. The CDR3 extends over 16 amino acids.

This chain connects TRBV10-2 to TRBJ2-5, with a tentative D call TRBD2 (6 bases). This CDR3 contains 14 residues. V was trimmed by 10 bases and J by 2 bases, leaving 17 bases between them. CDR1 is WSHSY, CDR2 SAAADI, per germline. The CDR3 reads CATLAAGLQETQYF. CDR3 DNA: TGCGCCACCCTGGCGGCGGGGCTTCAAGAGACCCAGTACTTC.